Given below is one TCR beta chain in context. Its antigen is currently unknown. The source of the sample is a study of CD8 T cells in ankylosing spondylitis. Overall study findings and caveats: Relatively scarce in peripheral blood, disease-linked clones were CD8+. Apparently characteristic of ankylosing spondylitis blood was a TCR beta motif (about eight highly homologous variants). Earlier reports found some motif variants in synovial fluid and blood in reactive arthritis. From matched ankylosing spondylitis synovial fluid, disease-linked clones were reportedly recovered at significantly enriched levels.

By quantitative 5'-RACE with molecular barcodes, the TCR beta libraries were made. TCRdb re-called the 5' RACE reads with MiXCR, one entry per CDR3 protein. The data show 700,000 or so distinct CDR3 sequences, 15% to 20% seen once. This CDR3 has 17 amino acids. V was clipped by 2 bases and J by 0 bases; unmatched bases: 4. The TCR originated in a male donor with ankylosing spondylitis. The chain couples TRBV12-3 or TRBV12-4 to TRBJ1-6, with 7 bases lining up with TRBD1. The sequenced sample consisted of blood, either unsorted or a sorted T cell fraction (not recorded which). CDR3 protein: CASSLSRDSSYNSPLHF. CDR3 DNA: TGTGCCAGCAGTTTAAGCCGGGACAGCTCCTATAATTCACCCCTCCACTTT.